This entry lists 19 T cell receptor beta chains sequenced from one sample in a study of cytomegalovirus exposure and HLA in healthy donors. PCR was performed using 60 Vbeta and 13 Jbeta primers. Repertoires were generated with immunoSEQ multiplex PCR, while TCRdb's copy carries only in-frame clones and drops some. Among 100,000 to 150,000 clones listed, 70% to 80% were seen once. The sample comprised PBMCs. These receptors were collected from a female donor in good health and CMV-seronegative.

The chain combines TRBV6-6 with TRBJ2-1; D gene uncertain. The V gene lost 4 bases and the J gene lost 7 bases, with 8 bases spanning the gap. CDR1 is MNHNY and CDR2 is SVGAGI in the germline V gene (reference sequence). The CDR3 has 12 amino acids. CDR3 DNA sequence: TGTGCCAGCAGTTCCCCTCCGAATGAGCAGTTCTTC. Amino acid sequence: CASSSPPNEQFF.

The V gene is TRBV30, the J gene TRBJ2-1; D is unclear. The CDR3 spans 13 residues. V was trimmed by 3 bases and J by 4 bases, leaving 10 bases between them. CDR1 and CDR2 (germline): GTSNPN, SVGIG (reference sequence). DNA of the CDR3: TGTGCCTGGAGCGAAGACGGGTACAATGAGCAGTTCTTC. Its protein is CAWSEDGYNEQFF.

This clone has only a few counts. The V and J genes are TRBV5-4 and TRBJ2-1, with 7 nucleotides matching TRBD2. J lost 7 bases, V lost 2 bases, and 6 bases had no gene match. This CDR3 is built from 14 residues. Germline V gene lookup returns CDR1 SGHNT and CDR2 YYREEE (reference sequence). The CDR3 reads CASSFGLAANEQFF. In DNA, the CDR3 is TGTGCCAGCAGCTTCGGGCTAGCGGCAAATGAGCAGTTCTTC.

V gene TRBV6-5 combines with J gene TRBJ2-5; TRBD1 aligns across 7 bases. With the DNA end fitting TRBJ2-7 better, the J assignment may be wrong. CDR3 length: 14 residues. From germline, CDR1 is MNHEY and CDR2 SVGAGI. The CDR3, as DNA: TGTGCCAGCAGCCAGACAGGGACCCCCTACGAGCAGTACTTC. Its protein is CASSQTGTPYEQYF.

This rearrangement joins TRBV30 to TRBJ1-3; D uncertain. The CDR3 covers 14 residues. Trimming left V 5 bases short and J 0 bases short, with 11 bases between. The germline CDR1 and CDR2 sequences are GTSNPN and SVGIG (reference sequence). The CDR3 DNA is TGTGCCTGGGTCCGGGGAACCTCTGGAAACACCATATATTTT. It is translated as CAWVRGTSGNTIYF.

The V gene is TRBV7-6, the J gene TRBJ2-7, with 10 bases matching TRBD1. V gave up 0 bases and J gave up 4 bases; unmatched junction bases: 3. Germline CDR1 SGHVS, CDR2 FNYEAQ. The length of the CDR3 is 15 residues. In DNA form, the CDR3 reads TGTGCCAGCAGCTTAGCTGGGACAGGGGAATACGAGCAGTACTTC. It is translated as CASSLAGTGEYEQYF.

This sequence joins TRBV29-1 and TRBJ1-1, with TRBD1 matching over 10 bases. The V and J ends lost 7 bases and 4 bases, in that order; junction bases with no gene match: 9. CDR3 length: 14 residues. The germline V gene encodes CDR1 SQVTM and CDR2 ANQGSEA. The CDR3 DNA sequence: TGCAGCGCGTACGACAGGGGGCTGGGCACTGAAGCTTTCTTT. Translating it yields CSAYDRGLGTEAFF.

This chain uses TRBV20-1 with TRBJ2-5; the match to TRBD2 covers 8 bases. Germline V CDR1 and CDR2: DFQATT, SNEGSKA (reference sequence). The CDR3 spans 9 residues. The V segment lost 5 bases and the J segment 14 bases; nucleotides outside the gene matches: 4. The CDR3: CSARGLDYF. DNA of the CDR3: TGCAGTGCTCGGGGACTAGACTACTTC.

V is TRBV7-9 and J is TRBJ2-1, with 7 nucleotides matching TRBD2. In germline, CDR1 is SEHNR, CDR2 FQNEAQ (reference sequence). This CDR3 has 15 amino acids. The ends lost 5 bases at V and 9 bases at J; junction bases unmatched: 13. The CDR3 region is CASSPPRTSEAEQFF. The DNA of the CDR3 is TGTGCCAGCAGCCCGCCCCGCACTAGCGAGGCTGAGCAGTTCTTC.

This clone was counted only a few times. The chain couples TRBV11-2 to TRBJ1-1; tentatively, D is TRBD1 (5 bases). Germline lookup yields CDR1 SGHAT and CDR2 FQNNGV. Deletions cut 5 bases from V and 1 base from J, with 14 bases between. The CDR3 covers 15 residues. This chain's CDR3 is CASSLGVGRNTEAFF. The CDR3 DNA reads as TGTGCCAGCAGCCTAGGGGTGGGGCGGAACACTGAAGCTTTCTTT.

The rearrangement links TRBV19 to TRBJ2-4; D is perhaps TRBD2 (5 bases). This CDR3 comprises 14 residues. Germline CDR1 and CDR2: LNHDA and SQIVND (reference sequence). V was clipped by 6 bases and J by 0 bases, with 9 bases between them. For the CDR3, the DNA is TGTGCCAGTAGCCTGCGGGCAGCCAAAAACATTCAGTACTTC. This gives the protein CASSLRAAKNIQYF.

The chain is built from TRBV19 and TRBJ2-1; TRBD2 matches 9 bases. With 5 bases clipped from V and 7 bases from J, the junction kept 12 bases outside the gene matches. This CDR3 spans 16 amino acids. Germline V gene data show CDR1 as LNHDA and CDR2 as SQIVND (reference sequence). The CDR3 DNA sequence: TGTGCCAGTAGTTTCGCACAGCGGGAGGTCAGGAATGAGCAGTTCTTC. This gives the protein CASSFAQREVRNEQFF.

This sequence joins TRBV23-1 and TRBJ2-4; D perhaps matches TRBD1 (7 bases). TRBV23-1 is given ORF status, its function remaining uncertain. V gave up 6 bases and J gave up 9 bases, with 21 bases separating them. CDR3 length: 15 amino acids. The CDR3 DNA follows: TGCGCCAGCAGCCGGAAGACAGGGAGGAGGGGCATTCAGTACTTC. Its protein is CASSRKTGRRGIQYF.

The gene calls are TRBV29-1 and TRBJ1-1; a weak D match, TRBD1 (5 bases). This CDR3 contains 13 residues. Germline assignment: CDR1 SQVTM and CDR2 ANQGSEA. Trimming took off 4 bases at V and 1 base at J, with 10 bases between the two ends. CDR3 coding DNA: TGCAGCGTTGGTAGCGGGGGGAACACTGAAGCTTTCTTT. It translates to CSVGSGGNTEAFF. The full variable domain, in which reference TRBV29-1 and TRBJ1-1 provide the parts outside the CDR3, is SAVISQKPSRDICQRGTSLTIQCQVDSQVTMMFWYRQQPGQSLTLIATANQGSEATYESGFVIDKFPISRPNLTFSTLTVSNMSPEDSSIYLCSVGSGGNTEAFFGQGTRLTVV.

This sequence joins TRBV5-4 and TRBJ2-3, with TRBD1 matching 8 bases. CDR3 length equals 16 residues. Germline assignment: CDR1 SGHNT and CDR2 YYREEE (reference sequence). The J segment lost 0 bases and the V segment lost 5 bases, leaving 8 bases of the junction unmatched. The CDR3 DNA sequence: TGTGCCAGCAGTTCAGGGGGCGGAACTAGCACAGATACGCAGTATTTT. Amino acid sequence: CASSSGGGTSTDTQYF.

V usage is TRBV25-1 and J usage is TRBJ2-3; D may be TRBD2 (6 bases). The CDR3 is made up of 16 amino acids. Trimming cost V 1 base and J 0 bases, with 11 bases left between them. From germline, CDR1 is MGHDK and CDR2 SYGVNS. CDR3 sequence: CASSEWEDLSTDTQYF. In DNA, the CDR3 is TGTGCCAGCAGTGAATGGGAGGATTTAAGCACAGATACGCAGTATTTT.

V usage is TRBV5-8 and J usage is TRBJ1-2; TRBD1 aligns across 10 bases. Germline V CDR1 and CDR2: SGHTS, YDEGEE. The junction had 8 bases not matched to a gene; V was cut back by 4 bases and J by 8 bases. This CDR3 is 14 amino acids long. CDR3 sequence reads: CASSQGQGHMGYTF. The CDR3 region has the DNA TGTGCCAGCAGCCAGGGACAGGGGCATATGGGCTACACCTTC.

The chain is built from TRBV28 and TRBJ1-1; D remains ambiguous. V was pared by 2 bases and J by 5 bases, with 9 bases between. This CDR3 region has 13 residues. CDR1 and CDR2 from the germline V gene are MDHEN and SYDVKM. The CDR3 DNA reads TGTGCCAGCAGTTTAGCCGGTAGTACTGAAGCTTTCTTT. Its protein product is CASSLAGSTEAFF.

The chain joins TRBV5-1 to TRBJ1-1, with a tentative D call TRBD1 (6 bases). Trimming left V 0 bases short and J 0 bases short, with 12 bases between. The CDR3 extends over 16 amino acids. Per germline, CDR1 SGHRS and CDR2 YFSETQ. CDR3 DNA: TGCGCCAGCAGCTTGGTGCGGGGGGCAATGAACACTGAAGCTTTCTTT. It translates to CASSLVRGAMNTEAFF.